The 9 T cell receptor beta chains in this list originate from one sample, sequenced in a study of post-analysis software for immune sequencing data. Study-level findings and limits: When patients were compared with controls, about 5 TRBV segments were more frequent, TRBV5-6, TRBV5-1 and TRBV20-1 among them.

No cognate antigen is known for these TCRs. cDNA libraries of TCR beta carried unique molecular identifiers. Using its own MiXCR run on the PCR reads, TCRdb lists one record per CDR3 protein. The sample lists about 820,000 distinct CDR3 sequences; approximately 50% were seen once. What was sequenced was blood. The receptors were gathered from a girl aged 5 to 17 with multiple sclerosis.

This clonotype appeared many times. The rearrangement uses TRBV5-1 and TRBJ2-1; TRBD2 matches 11 bases. Trimming took 0 bases from V and 10 from J; bases not matched to a gene: 3. The germline CDR1 and CDR2 sequences are SGHRS and YFSETQ. The CDR3 covers 14 residues. The CDR3 sequence is CASSLGLAGGEQFF. The CDR3, as DNA: TGCGCCAGCAGCTTGGGGCTAGCGGGGGGCGAGCAGTTCTTC.

The V call is TRBV7-8, the J call TRBJ2-1, with D unclear. Per the germline V gene, CDR1 is SGHVS and CDR2 is FQNEAQ. Trimming took 3 bases from V and 5 from J, leaving 14 bases between them. This CDR3 spans 15 amino acids. The CDR3, as DNA: TGTGCCAGCAGCTTTCGGCGCTTTTCAGACAATGAGCAGTTCTTC. It is translated as CASSFRRFSDNEQFF. Complete variable domain (other parts from reference TRBV7-8 and TRBJ2-1): GAGVSQSPRYKVAKRGQDVALRCDPISGHVSLFWYQQALGQGPEFLTYFQNEAQLDKSGLPSDRFFAERPEGSVSTLKIQRTQQEDSAVYLCASSFRRFSDNEQFFGPGTRLTVL.

This clonotype has just a few counts. The chain carries TRBV12-3 or TRBV12-4 and TRBJ1-2; tentatively, D is TRBD1 (5 bases). V dropped 6 bases and J dropped 6 bases, with 8 bases sitting between them. This CDR3 region has 11 residues. CDR3 sequence reads: CASSQGNGYTF. CDR3 sequence (DNA): TGTGCCAGCAGCCAGGGTAATGGCTACACCTTC.

The V gene is TRBV7-8, the J gene TRBJ2-5; D might be TRBD2 (6 bases). V was shortened by 6 bases and J by 0 bases, with 17 bases between the two germline ends. CDR1 and CDR2 (germline): SGHVS, FQNEAQ. This CDR3 is built from 16 residues. CDR3 DNA sequence: TGTGCCAGCAGTTTTCAGCGGGTACAGTACCAAGAGACCCAGTACTTC. Amino acid sequence: CASSFQRVQYQETQYF.

This chain joins TRBV9 and TRBJ2-1; no clear D. Trimming cost V 4 bases and J 8 bases, with 10 bases left between them. The CDR3 is 12 residues long. The germline gives CDR1 SGDLS, CDR2 YYNGEE. The CDR3: CASSFKYDEQFF. CDR3 coding DNA: TGTGCCAGCAGCTTTAAGTACGATGAGCAGTTCTTC.

The chain carries TRBV7-9 and TRBJ2-7; perhaps TRBD2 as D (5 bases). In germline, CDR1 is SEHNR, CDR2 FQNEAQ (reference sequence). V was shortened by 5 bases and J by 3 bases, with 14 bases between the two germline ends. The CDR3 loop spans 14 amino acids. The CDR3 loop is CASSHRVRDYEQYF. Here the CDR3 DNA reads TGTGCCAGCAGCCATCGGGTCCGGGACTACGAGCAGTACTTC.

This clonotype was seen ten or more times. The chain couples TRBV29-1 to TRBJ2-4; 7 bases align to TRBD1. Germline V CDR1 and CDR2: SQVTM, ANQGSEA. This CDR3 contains 13 residues. J lost 7 bases, V lost 4 bases, and 7 bases had no gene match. This CDR3 reads CSVARQGGNIQYF. CDR3 bases: TGCAGCGTTGCTCGACAGGGTGGCAACATTCAGTACTTC.

The chain carries TRBV11-1 and TRBJ2-1, with 7 bases that match TRBD2. The CDR3 runs 15 residues. V was pared by 1 base and J by 6 bases, with 6 bases of the junction left unmatched. Germline CDR1 reads SGHAT; CDR2 reads FQDESV (reference sequence). CDR3 DNA: TGTGCCAGCAGCTTAGGAGCGGGGTTCCCCAATGAGCAGTTCTTC. Protein sequence: CASSLGAGFPNEQFF.

The chain joins TRBV29-1 to TRBJ1-2; possible D gene TRBD1, 5 bases. The V gene's germline CDR1 is SQVTM and CDR2 ANQGSEA. The V end was cut by 7 bases, the J end by 2 bases, with 14 bases between. The CDR3 covers 13 residues. The CDR3 nucleotides are TGCAGCGCCCTAGGGGCCGGCAACTATGGCTACACCTTC. Protein sequence: CSALGAGNYGYTF.